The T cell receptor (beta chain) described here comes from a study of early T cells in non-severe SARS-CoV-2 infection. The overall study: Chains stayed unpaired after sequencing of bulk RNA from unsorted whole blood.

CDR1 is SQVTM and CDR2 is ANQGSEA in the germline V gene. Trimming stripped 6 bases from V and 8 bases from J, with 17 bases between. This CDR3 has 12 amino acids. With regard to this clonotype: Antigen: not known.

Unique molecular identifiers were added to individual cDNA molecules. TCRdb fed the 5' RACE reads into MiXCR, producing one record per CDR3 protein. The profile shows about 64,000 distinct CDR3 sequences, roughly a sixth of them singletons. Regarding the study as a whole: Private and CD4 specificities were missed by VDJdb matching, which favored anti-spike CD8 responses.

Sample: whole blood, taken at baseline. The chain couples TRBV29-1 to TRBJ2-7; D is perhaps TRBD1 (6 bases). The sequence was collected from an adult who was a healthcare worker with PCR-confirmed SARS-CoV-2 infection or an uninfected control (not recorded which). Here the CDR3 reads CSVDRDTGKQYF. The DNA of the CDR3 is TGCAGCGTAGACCGTGACACAGGGAAGCAGTACTTC.